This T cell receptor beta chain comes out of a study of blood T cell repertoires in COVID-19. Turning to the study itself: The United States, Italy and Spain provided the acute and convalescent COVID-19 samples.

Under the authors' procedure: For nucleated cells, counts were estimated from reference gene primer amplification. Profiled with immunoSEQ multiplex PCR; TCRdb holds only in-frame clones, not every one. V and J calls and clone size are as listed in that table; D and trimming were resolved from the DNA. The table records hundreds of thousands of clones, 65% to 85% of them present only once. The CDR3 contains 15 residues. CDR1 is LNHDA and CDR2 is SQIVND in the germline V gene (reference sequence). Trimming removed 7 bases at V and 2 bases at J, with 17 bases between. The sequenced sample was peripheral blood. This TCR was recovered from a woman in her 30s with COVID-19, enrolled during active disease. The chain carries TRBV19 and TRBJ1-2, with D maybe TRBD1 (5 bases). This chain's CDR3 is CASIPQTASNYGYTF. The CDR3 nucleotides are TGTGCCAGTATACCCCAGACAGCTTCCAACTATGGCTACACCTTC.